This TCR beta chain was obtained from a study of T cells in Graves' hyperthyroidism and ophthalmopathy (dated by TCRdb to the late 2010s). Notes on the research overall: Peripheral blood was sampled at the time of initial diagnosis, prior to any treatment. To identify TCR V-J signatures that set the groups apart, the researchers used a discovery cohort of 100 or so patients, made up of under 45 with Graves' ophthalmopathy and 57 with stable Graves' hyperthyroidism. An independent validation cohort of some 18 hyperthyroidism patients and approximately 17 patients who later progressed to ophthalmopathy tested prospective prediction of ophthalmopathy. For training and testing, the approximately 97 patients in the discovery cohort were randomly divided in a 7:3 ratio. Thyroid tissue and blood T-cell repertoires from over 5 Graves' hyperthyroidism patients were also compared in the study. After sampling, hyperthyroidism patients received methimazole starting at 30 mg daily, and ophthalmopathy patients received high-dose intravenous methylprednisolone. The paper describes TCR Vbeta CDR3 sequencing of around 130 peripheral blood samples, made up of 43 ophthalmopathy patients, some 76 hyperthyroidism patients and 17 progressor patients. Overall results and qualifications from the work: In validation, progression to ophthalmopathy was predicted by the model with roughly 71% sensitivity and 72.22% specificity, a median of 6.5 months before onset. No statistical method was used to set the sample size in advance, and investigators knew the group allocation. Blood samples also contained most of the expanded thyroid clonotypes (frequency above 0.001), which suggests that blood repertoires may reflect thyroid immune responses. A model built on a 13 V-J signature distinguished ophthalmopathy from stable hyperthyroidism, reaching roughly 88% sensitivity and under 84% specificity in cross-validation and 80%/75% in testing.

V and J are truncated by 3 bases and 2 bases respectively, leaving an intervening sequence of 17 bases. From its cysteine to its phenylalanine, the CDR3 spans 16 amino acids. Of the read, only the CDR3 DNA is kept; its 48 bases are in frame from base 1. As encoded in the germline V gene, CDR1 is SGHRS while CDR2 is YFSETQ. The TCR beta CDR3 regions were amplified from RNA transcripts. A first-round RT-PCR of the TCR CDR3 used the HTBI primer set with the Qiagen OneStep RT-PCR kit. Libraries were constructed in a second round of multiplex PCR, after which size selection and purification were carried out. Libraries were sequenced paired-end with 100 bp reads on an Illumina HiSeq2000. The paper's processing steps were these. SOAPnuke was used to process the raw data, removing reads that contained adapters or uncalled bases, had a mean Phred below 15, or lacked an exact match to the constant primer or identifier. High-quality paired reads were merged with COPE v1.2.5, and unique nucleotide sequences were defined as clonotypes. MiTCR v1.1 was used to align clonotypes to the IMGT TRBV, TRBD and TRBJ reference segments. The analysis included only V-J combinations with a frequency above 0.0001, which together covered roughly 99% of the repertoires. A TCS score was defined as the ratio between F50 (clonal expansion) and ExV (chaos), using BLOSUM62-based TCRdist between CDR3 peptides within each V-J. Welch's t-statistics and random forest reduced 500 to 650 V-J features to 13, which were used in a naive Bayes classifier (R e1071). The public reads were quality trimmed at Q25 with fastp and then assembled into clones with MiXCR by TCRdb, keeping productive beta chains. Rows with one shared CDR3 protein collapse into an entry with the most common genes and DNA. TCRdb's processing, not the authors', yielded these V and J calls. Present in this sample are 530,000 or so distinct CDR3 sequences, about a sixth of which were seen just once. The top ten hold approximately 18% of the sample.

In the ophthalmopathy patients, disease was moderately to severely active, with a Clinical Activity Score of 3 or more, a NOSPECS grade of 4 or more, and a duration of less than 3 months. Exclusion was applied to patients with uncontrolled infections, other autoimmune diseases, pregnancy or lactation. Diagnoses were based on clinical symptoms, serum thyroxine and TRAb, thyroid ultrasound and orbital computed tomography. PBMCs were isolated from about 10 ml of fresh peripheral blood by Ficoll-Paque density gradient centrifugation. Total RNA was extracted with Trizol reagent, and quality was checked on an Agilent 2100 Bioanalyzer. This clonotype was seen a handful of times. Which antigen it targets is not known. Per-base quality was not reported, and no clone a single base away is much larger than it.

The V gene is TRBV5-1 and the J gene is TRBJ1-2, and perhaps TRBD1 as D gene, on 6 matching bases. This sequence was found in a young woman with Graves' ophthalmopathy. Sequenced: blood. The DNA is as follows: TGCGCCAGCAGCTCAGGCGCGGGACAATCAAACTATGGCTACACCTTC. It translates as CASSSGAGQSNYGYTF.